This record covers a single TCR beta chain. Sequenced by immunoSEQ multiplex PCR; TCRdb stores in-frame clones only, minus some. The data hold approximately 70,000 clones, with roughly nine tenths observed a single time. This sample was included in a study of technical replicates of blood from four donors. This TCR came from a human donor in good health. Sequenced sample: T cells isolated from PBMCs.

The CDR3 loop reads CASSVEWREYNEQFF. CDR3 in DNA: TGTGCCAGCAGCGTAGAGTGGAGGGAGTACAATGAGCAGTTCTTC. The V gene is TRBV9, the J gene TRBJ2-1; possible D gene TRBD2, 6 bases. Trimming left V 0 bases short and J 4 bases short, with 11 bases between. This CDR3 spans 15 amino acids. The germline V gene encodes CDR1 SGDLS and CDR2 YYNGEE.